This section outlines one T cell receptor (beta chain) sequence together with its context. This receptor's antigen is unknown. Base-call qualities are not available, and no considerably larger clone is one nucleotide away. This sample was included in a study of blood T cell repertoires in COVID-19 (TCRdb year 2020). About the full investigation: The collaborator samples originated in the United States, Italy and Spain and spanned the acute and convalescent phases of COVID-19. Where available, HLA class I and class II types were obtained from metadata supplied by the sample provider rather than from assay-based typing. The prospective study material was composed of cDNA or gDNA derived from T cells, B-cell-depleted T cells, or PBMCs. The repertoires were made available in a free public database intended to serve as a resource for research on the immune response to SARS-CoV-2. A de-identified subject ID, COVID-19 status, age in years and sex were almost always included in the sample metadata. The samples were drawn from the first 160 participants of the ongoing ImmuneRACE study and from 950 to 1,500 subjects provided by 6 global collaborators. The dataset comprised deeply sampled blood TCRbeta repertoires from subjects exposed to, actively infected with, or recovered from COVID-19.

Overall study results and their limits: The amount of clinical and demographic metadata varied by source and participant and was provided uncurated.

TCRbeta CDR3 regions were amplified from genomic DNA by means of the immunoSEQ Assay, a bias-controlled multiplex PCR. The original methods were these. Within the assay, amplification of reference gene primers was used to estimate how many nucleated cells each sample contained. To quantify the absolute abundance of each unique TCRbeta CDR3 rearrangement, sequence reads were collapsed and filtered. For each sample, productive Simpson clonality was calculated by taking the square root of Simpson's diversity index across productive rearrangements. TCRdb holds this immuneACCESS table with in-frame rearrangements only. Some clones are missing; in checked studies, unresolved V genes explain under half, and the rest has no known cause. The D gene and trimming were derived from the DNA, and the V and J assignments and clone size from that table. Here the sample has 53,000 or so clones; roughly 84% occur a single time. Roughly a sixth of the sample goes to the ten largest clones.

The germline V gene specifies LGHNA as CDR1 and YSLEER as CDR2. The CDR3 spans 20 residues, from the cysteine through the phenylalanine. Here the CDR3 DNA is all that survives: 60 bases in frame from base 1. V lost 0 bases and J lost 1 base, and the count of bases not matched to a germline gene is 10. Each collaborating institution followed its own protocols to collect whole blood in K2EDTA tubes. For TCRbeta analysis, collaborators shipped samples in one of three forms: frozen whole blood, isolated PBMCs, or DNA extracted from either of those sample types. The TCR was taken from a man between 65 and 80 years old with active COVID-19. This chain is built from TRBV4-3 and TRBJ2-1, with 12 central nucleotides matching TRBD2. Sequencing was done on a sample of peripheral blood. The DNA reads TGCGCCAGCAGCCAAGACACGCTAGCGGGAGGGCCAGGTTCCTACAATGAGCAGTTCTTC. The resulting protein is CASSQDTLAGGPGSYNEQFF.